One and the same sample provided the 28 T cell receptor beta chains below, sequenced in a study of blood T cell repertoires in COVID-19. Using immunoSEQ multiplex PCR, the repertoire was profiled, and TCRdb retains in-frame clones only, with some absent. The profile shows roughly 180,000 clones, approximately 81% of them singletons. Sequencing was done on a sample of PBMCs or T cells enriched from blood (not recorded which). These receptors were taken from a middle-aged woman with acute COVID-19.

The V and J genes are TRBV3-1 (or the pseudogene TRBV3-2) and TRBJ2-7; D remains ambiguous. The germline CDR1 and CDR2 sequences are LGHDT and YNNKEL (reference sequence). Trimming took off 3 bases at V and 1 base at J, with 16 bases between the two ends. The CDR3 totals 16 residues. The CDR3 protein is CASSQAATWQSYEQYF. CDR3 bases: TGTGCCAGCAGCCAGGCGGCTACCTGGCAATCCTACGAGCAGTACTTC.

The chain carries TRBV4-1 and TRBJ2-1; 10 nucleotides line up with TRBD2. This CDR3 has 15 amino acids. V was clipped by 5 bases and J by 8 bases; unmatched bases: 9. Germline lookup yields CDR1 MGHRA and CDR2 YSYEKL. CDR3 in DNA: TGCGCCAGCAGCGTAGCGGGAGGAGTCGCTGATGAGCAGTTCTTC. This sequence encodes CASSVAGGVADEQFF.

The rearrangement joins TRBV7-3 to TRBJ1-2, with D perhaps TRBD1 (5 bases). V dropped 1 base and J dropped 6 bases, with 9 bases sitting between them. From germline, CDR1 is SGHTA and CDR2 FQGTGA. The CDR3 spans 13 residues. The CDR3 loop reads CASSLNLGHGYTF. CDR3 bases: TGTGCCAGCAGCTTAAATTTGGGGCATGGCTACACCTTC.

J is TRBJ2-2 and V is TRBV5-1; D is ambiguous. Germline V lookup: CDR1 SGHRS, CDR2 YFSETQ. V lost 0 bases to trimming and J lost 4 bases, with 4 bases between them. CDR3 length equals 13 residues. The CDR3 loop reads CASSLGSTGELFF. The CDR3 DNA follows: TGCGCCAGCAGCTTGGGGAGCACCGGGGAGCTGTTTTTT. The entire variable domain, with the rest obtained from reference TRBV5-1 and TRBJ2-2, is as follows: KAGVTQTPRYLIKTRGQQVTLSCSPISGHRSVSWYQQTPGQGLQFLFEYFSETQRNKGNFPGRFSGRQFSNSRSEMNVSTLELGDSALYLCASSLGSTGELFFGEGSRLTVL.

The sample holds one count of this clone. CDR3 nucleotides: TGCAGCTCCACTCCAGGAATCGACTATGGCTACACCTTC. Residues: CSSTPGIDYGYTF. The rearrangement links TRBV29-1 to TRBJ1-2; D gene ambiguous. CDR1 and CDR2 (germline): SQVTM, ANQGSEA. The V end was cut by 8 bases, the J end by 3 bases, with 16 bases between. This CDR3 is built from 13 residues.

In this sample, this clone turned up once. In DNA form, the CDR3 reads TGTGCCAGTAGTATAGAGGGGGGTTTGGCCAAAAACATTCAGTACTTC. Its translation is CASSIEGGLAKNIQYF. The chain uses TRBV19 and TRBJ2-4; maybe TRBD2 (6 bases). This CDR3 contains 16 residues. Germline CDR1 LNHDA, CDR2 SQIVND (reference sequence). V was clipped by 0 bases and J by 1 base, with 10 bases between them.

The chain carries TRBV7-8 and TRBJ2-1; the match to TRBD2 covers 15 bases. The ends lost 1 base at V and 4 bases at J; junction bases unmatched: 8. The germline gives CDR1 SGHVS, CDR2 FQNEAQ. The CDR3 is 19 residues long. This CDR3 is CASSLGLPGLAGGYNEQFF. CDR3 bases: TGTGCCAGCAGCTTAGGCCTCCCGGGACTAGCGGGAGGTTACAATGAGCAGTTCTTC.

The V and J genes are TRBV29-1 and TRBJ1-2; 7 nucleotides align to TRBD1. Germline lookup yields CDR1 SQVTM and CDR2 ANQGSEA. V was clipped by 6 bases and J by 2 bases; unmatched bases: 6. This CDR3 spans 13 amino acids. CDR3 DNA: TGCAGCGTCCTCTTACAGGGGAACTATGGCTACACCTTC. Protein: CSVLLQGNYGYTF.

CDR3 in amino acids: CASTFGESSNYGYTF. DNA of the CDR3: TGTGCCAGCACGTTCGGGGAGAGTTCTAACTATGGCTACACCTTC. The chain couples TRBV2 to TRBJ1-2; D is uncertain. Germline CDR1 reads SNHLY; CDR2 reads FYNNEI. Trimming removed 7 bases at V and 0 bases at J, with 15 bases between. The CDR3 has 15 amino acids.

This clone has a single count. The DNA of the CDR3 is TGTGCCAGCACGCTCGGGGGGACTAGACAAGAGACCCAGTACTTC. Translating it yields CASTLGGTRQETQYF. The rearrangement joins TRBV9 to TRBJ2-5; 8 bases match TRBD2. Germline trimming cut 6 bases from V and 2 bases from J; bases unmatched to any gene: 9. The CDR3 extends over 15 amino acids. CDR1 SGDLS and CDR2 YYNGEE come from the germline V gene.

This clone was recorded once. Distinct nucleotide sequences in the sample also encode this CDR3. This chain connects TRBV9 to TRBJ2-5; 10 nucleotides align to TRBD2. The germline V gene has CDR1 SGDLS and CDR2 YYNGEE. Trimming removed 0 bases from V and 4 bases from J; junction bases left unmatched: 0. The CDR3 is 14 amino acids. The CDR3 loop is CASSVGLAGETQYF. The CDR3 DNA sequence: TGTGCCAGCAGCGTAGGACTAGCGGGAGAGACCCAGTACTTC.

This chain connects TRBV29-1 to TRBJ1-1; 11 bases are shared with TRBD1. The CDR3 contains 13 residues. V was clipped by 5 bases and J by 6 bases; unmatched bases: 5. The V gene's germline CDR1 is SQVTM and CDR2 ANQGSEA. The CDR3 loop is CSVRTGGASEAFF. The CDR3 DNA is TGCAGCGTTCGGACAGGGGGCGCTTCTGAAGCTTTCTTT.

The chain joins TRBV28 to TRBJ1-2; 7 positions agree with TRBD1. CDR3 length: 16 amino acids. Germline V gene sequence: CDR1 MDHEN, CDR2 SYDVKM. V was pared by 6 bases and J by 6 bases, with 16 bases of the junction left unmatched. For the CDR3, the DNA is TGTGCCAGCAGCTCTCCGGGACAGAAACTTCGGAATGGCTACACCTTC. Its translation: CASSSPGQKLRNGYTF.

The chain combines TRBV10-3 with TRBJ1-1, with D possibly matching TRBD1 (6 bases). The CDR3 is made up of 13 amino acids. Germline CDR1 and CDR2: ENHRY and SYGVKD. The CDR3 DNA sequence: TGTGCTACTACTCACAGGGAGAACACTGAAGCTTTCTTT. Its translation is CATTHRENTEAFF.

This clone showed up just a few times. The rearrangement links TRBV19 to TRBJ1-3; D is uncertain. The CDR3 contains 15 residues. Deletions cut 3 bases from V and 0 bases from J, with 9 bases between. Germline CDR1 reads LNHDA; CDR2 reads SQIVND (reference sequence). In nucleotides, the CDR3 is TGTGCCAGTAGTATGGGCCCGGTCTCTGGAAACACCATATATTTT. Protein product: CASSMGPVSGNTIYF.

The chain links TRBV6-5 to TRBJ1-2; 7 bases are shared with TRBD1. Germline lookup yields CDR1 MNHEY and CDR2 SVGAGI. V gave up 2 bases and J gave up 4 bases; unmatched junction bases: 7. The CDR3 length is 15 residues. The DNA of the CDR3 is TGTGCCAGCAGTTACGGGACAGTGACCCCCTATGGCTACACCTTC. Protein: CASSYGTVTPYGYTF.

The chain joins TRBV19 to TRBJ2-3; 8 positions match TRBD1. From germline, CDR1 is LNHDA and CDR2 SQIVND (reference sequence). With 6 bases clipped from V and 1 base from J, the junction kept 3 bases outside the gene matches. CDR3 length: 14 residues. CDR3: CASSRTGRTDTQYF. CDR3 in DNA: TGTGCCAGTAGCCGGACAGGGCGCACAGATACGCAGTATTTT.

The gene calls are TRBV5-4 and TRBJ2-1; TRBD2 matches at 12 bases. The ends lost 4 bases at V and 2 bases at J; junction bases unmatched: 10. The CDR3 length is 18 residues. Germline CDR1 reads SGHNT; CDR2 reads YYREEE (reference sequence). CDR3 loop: CASSLGLAGRLPYNEQFF. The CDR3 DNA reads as TGTGCCAGCAGCCTGGGACTAGCGGGCCGACTACCCTACAATGAGCAGTTCTTC.

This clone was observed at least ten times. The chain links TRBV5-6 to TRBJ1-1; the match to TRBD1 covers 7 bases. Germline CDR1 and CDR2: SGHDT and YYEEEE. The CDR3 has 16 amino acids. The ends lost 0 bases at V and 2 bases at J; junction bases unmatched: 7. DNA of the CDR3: TGTGCCAGCAGCTTGGTAGGGGGACAGCGAAACACTGAAGCTTTCTTT. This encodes CASSLVGGQRNTEAFF. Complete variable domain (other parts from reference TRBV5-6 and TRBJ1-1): DAGVTQSPTHLIKTRGQQVTLRCSPKSGHDTVSWYQQALGQGPQFIFQYYEEEERQRGNFPDRFSGHQFPNYSSELNVNALLLGDSALYLCASSLVGGQRNTEAFFGQGTRLTVV.

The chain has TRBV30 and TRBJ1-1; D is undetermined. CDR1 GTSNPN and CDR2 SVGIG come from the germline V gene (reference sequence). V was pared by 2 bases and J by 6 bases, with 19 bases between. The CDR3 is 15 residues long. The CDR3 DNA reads TGTGCCTGGAGTTCAAAGGGTGGGAGAGGCTCTGAAGCTTTCTTT. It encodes CAWSSKGGRGSEAFF.

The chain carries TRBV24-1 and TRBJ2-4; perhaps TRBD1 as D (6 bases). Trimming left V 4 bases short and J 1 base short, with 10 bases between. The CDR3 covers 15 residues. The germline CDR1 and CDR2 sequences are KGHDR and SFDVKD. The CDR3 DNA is TGTGCCACCAGTGAGTCAGGGGTGGCCAAAAACATTCAGTACTTC. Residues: CATSESGVAKNIQYF.

The CDR3 spells CASSPGDGAYTF. The CDR3 DNA is TGTGCCAGCTCACCAGGAGATGGTGCCTACACCTTC. This chain joins TRBV18 and TRBJ1-2, with D uncertain. The V and J ends lost 2 bases and 10 bases respectively, with 11 bases between them. The CDR3 is made up of 12 amino acids. Germline V gene lookup returns CDR1 KGHSH and CDR2 LQKENI.

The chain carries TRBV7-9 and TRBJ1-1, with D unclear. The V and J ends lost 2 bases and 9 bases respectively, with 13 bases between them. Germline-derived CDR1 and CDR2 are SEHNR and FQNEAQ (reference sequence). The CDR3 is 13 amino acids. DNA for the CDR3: TGTGCCAGCAGCTTACTTAGCGACCACAAAGCTTTCTTT. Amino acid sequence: CASSLLSDHKAFF.

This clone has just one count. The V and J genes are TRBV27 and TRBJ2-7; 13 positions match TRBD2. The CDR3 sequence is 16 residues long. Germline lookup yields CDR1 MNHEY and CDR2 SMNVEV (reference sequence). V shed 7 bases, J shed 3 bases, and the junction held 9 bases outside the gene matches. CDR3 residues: CASIPGTSGACYEQYV. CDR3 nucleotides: TGTGCCAGCATCCCCGGGACTAGCGGGGCCTGCTACGAGCAGTACGTC.

CDR3 in amino acids: CASSLGDSPPYNEQFF. The CDR3 DNA follows: TGCGCCAGCAGCTTGGGGGACAGTCCGCCCTACAATGAGCAGTTCTTC. The genes are TRBV5-1 and TRBJ2-1, with TRBD1 identical over 7 bases. CDR1 is SGHRS and CDR2 is YFSETQ in the germline V gene. The CDR3 runs to 16 residues. V lost 0 bases and J lost 2; bases outside the gene matches: 5.

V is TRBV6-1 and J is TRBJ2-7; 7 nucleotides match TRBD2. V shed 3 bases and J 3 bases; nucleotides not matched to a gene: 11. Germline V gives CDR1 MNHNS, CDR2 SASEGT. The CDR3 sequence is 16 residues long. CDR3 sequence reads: CASSDHGASGHYEQYV. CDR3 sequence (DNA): TGTGCCAGCAGTGACCACGGGGCTAGCGGTCACTACGAGCAGTACGTC.

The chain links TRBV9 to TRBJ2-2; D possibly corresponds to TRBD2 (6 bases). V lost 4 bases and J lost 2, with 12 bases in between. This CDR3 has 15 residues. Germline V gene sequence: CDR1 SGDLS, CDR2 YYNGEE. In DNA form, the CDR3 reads TGTGCCAGCAGCTGGGGACTTAGTAACACCGGGGAGCTGTTTTTT. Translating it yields CASSWGLSNTGELFF.

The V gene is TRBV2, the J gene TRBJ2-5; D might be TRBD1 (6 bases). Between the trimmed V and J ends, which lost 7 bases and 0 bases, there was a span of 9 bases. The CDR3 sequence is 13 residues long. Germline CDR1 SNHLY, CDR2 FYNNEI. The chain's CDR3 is CASKGDNQETQYF. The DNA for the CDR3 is TGTGCCAGCAAAGGGGACAACCAAGAGACCCAGTACTTC.